The clone carrying this T cell receptor beta chain occurred once. The junction had 8 bases not matched to a gene; V was cut back by 4 bases and J by 0 bases. CDR1 is SGHDN, CDR2 FVKESK, per germline. The CDR3 contains 16 residues. 13 Jbeta primers and 60 Vbeta primers were used for the PCR. Data came from immunoSEQ multiplex PCR; TCRdb stores just in-frame clones and leaves some out. The sample consists of roughly 170,000 clones, roughly 80% of them appearing once. The data originate from a study of cytomegalovirus exposure and HLA in healthy donors. Study as a whole: In an early release, HLA-typed donors contributed roughly 85 million unique TCR sequences.

Sequenced input: PBMCs. The TCR comes from a man younger than 35 in good health and CMV-seronegative. The chain combines TRBV14 with TRBJ1-1; 7 positions agree with TRBD1. This CDR3 is CASSREYRGLNTEAFF. The CDR3 nucleotides are TGTGCCAGCAGCCGGGAGTACAGGGGACTGAACACTGAAGCTTTCTTT.